This passage covers 32 T cell receptor beta chains from one sample sequenced in a study of PD-1 blockade in mismatch repair-deficient tumors. Generated by immunoSEQ multiplex PCR, the TCRdb table keeps only in-frame clones and is missing some. The sample holds around 100,000 clones, 82% seen once. The sample here was peripheral blood, taken 36 weeks after starting pembrolizumab. Source of these receptors: an adult with mismatch repair-deficient cancer.

CDR3 in amino acids: CASSQPGANVLTF. In nucleotides, the CDR3 is TGTGCCAGCAGCCAGCCTGGGGCCAACGTCCTGACTTTC. The chain couples TRBV4-2 to TRBJ2-6; the D is unclear. V lost 3 bases and J lost 2, with 2 bases in between. The CDR3 covers 13 residues. CDR1 is LGHNA, CDR2 YNFKEQ, per germline.

The genes are TRBV6-5 and TRBJ1-1; D unresolved. Germline CDR1 reads MNHEY; CDR2 reads SVGAGI. V was shortened by 5 bases and J by 3 bases, with 16 bases between the two germline ends. The CDR3 is 15 residues long. The DNA of the CDR3 is TGTGCCAGCAGTCCCTCCACCGGCGTGGACACTGAAGCTTTCTTT. This codes for CASSPSTGVDTEAFF.

The rearrangement uses TRBV7-9 and TRBJ2-5; 12 nucleotides align to TRBD2. V dropped 5 bases and J dropped 2; count of bases not matched to a gene: 9. The CDR3 is made up of 17 amino acids. The germline V gene has CDR1 SEHNR and CDR2 FQNEAQ (reference sequence). The CDR3 sequence is CASSPRTSGNLQETQYF. The CDR3 DNA is TGTGCCAGCAGCCCACGGACTAGCGGGAACCTACAAGAGACCCAGTACTTC.

V gene TRBV4-2 combines with J gene TRBJ2-5, with D hard to call. This CDR3 contains 14 residues. The germline V gene has CDR1 LGHNA and CDR2 YNFKEQ. The V end lost 1 base, the J end lost 10 bases, and 16 bases lay between the germline ends. The CDR3 region is CASSQGIGFEFQYF. CDR3 coding DNA: TGTGCCAGCAGCCAAGGAATCGGGTTTGAGTTCCAGTACTTC.

The rearrangement uses TRBV2 and TRBJ2-1; 11 nucleotides align to TRBD2. The trim removed 11 bases at V and 6 bases at J, leaving 9 bases unmatched. Germline CDR1 and CDR2: SNHLY and FYNNEI. There are 14 residues in the CDR3. The CDR3 sequence is CAGTTSGRVNEQFF. In nucleotides, the CDR3 is TGTGCCGGAACCACTAGCGGGAGAGTCAATGAGCAGTTCTTC.

This rearrangement joins TRBV5-8 to TRBJ1-3; the D is unclear. V was clipped by 4 bases and J by 13 bases, with 15 bases between them. Germline V gene sequence: CDR1 SGHTS, CDR2 YDEGEE. The CDR3 is 12 amino acids. In DNA form, the CDR3 reads TGTGCCAGCAGCAGTTGGCCCGTTAGAATATATTTT. As protein: CASSSWPVRIYF.

V gene TRBV27 combines with J gene TRBJ2-7, with D perhaps assigned TRBD1 or TRBD2 (6 bases each). Germline V gene data show CDR1 as MNHEY and CDR2 as SMNVEV (reference sequence). CDR3 length: 16 amino acids. The V end lost 7 bases, the J end lost 2 bases, and 21 bases lay between the germline ends. CDR3 in DNA: TGTGCCAGCACCACCCTCGGGAGACAGGTCCCCTACGAGCAGTACTTC. Translating gives CASTTLGRQVPYEQYF.

The rearrangement links TRBV5-1 to TRBJ2-7; no firm D call. V lost 0 bases and J 7 bases, leaving 11 bases between the germline ends. Per the germline V gene, CDR1 is SGHRS and CDR2 is YFSETQ. The CDR3 covers 13 residues. DNA for the CDR3: TGCGCCAGCAGCTTGGATATCCAAGGAGAGCAGTACTTC. Protein product: CASSLDIQGEQYF.

The chain uses TRBV10-3 and TRBJ1-4, with D possibly matching TRBD1 (6 bases). The CDR3 extends over 16 amino acids. The V gene lost 4 bases and the J gene lost 8 bases, with 20 bases spanning the gap. Germline loops: CDR1 ENHRY, CDR2 SYGVKD. CDR3 sequence: CAISGNRGSTDEKLFF. The CDR3 DNA sequence: TGTGCCATCAGTGGGAATAGGGGGAGTACGGACGAAAAACTGTTTTTT.

This chain uses TRBV27 with TRBJ2-3; 8 bases agree with TRBD2. This CDR3 contains 17 residues. V lost 6 bases to trimming and J lost 0 bases; unmatched junction nucleotides: 11. Germline-derived CDR1 and CDR2 are MNHEY and SMNVEV (reference sequence). The CDR3 sequence: CASSTFWSGGSTDTQYF. The CDR3 coding sequence is TGTGCCAGCAGCACATTTTGGTCGGGAGGGAGCACAGATACGCAGTATTTT.

Only one count was recorded for this clone. This chain's CDR3 is CASQVGEVYNEQFF. The CDR3 nucleotides are TGTGCCAGCCAGGTCGGGGAAGTCTACAATGAGCAGTTCTTC. This chain links TRBV9 with TRBJ2-1, with D possibly being TRBD2 (5 bases). Trimming pared 7 bases from V and 3 bases from J, leaving 14 bases between. The germline CDR1 and CDR2 sequences are SGDLS and YYNGEE. The CDR3 is made up of 14 amino acids.

V is TRBV19 and J is TRBJ2-7, with 7 bases that match TRBD2. V lost 3 bases, J lost 8 bases, and 16 bases stayed unmatched. Germline V lookup: CDR1 LNHDA, CDR2 SQIVND (reference sequence). This CDR3 spans 16 amino acids. CDR3 nucleotide sequence: TGTGCCAGTAGTATGGATAGCGGGCTCGGGTCTGGTAAGCAGTACTTC. It translates to CASSMDSGLGSGKQYF.

This chain links TRBV7-2 with TRBJ2-7; no definite D call. V was shortened by 2 bases and J by 3 bases, with 14 bases between the two germline ends. The CDR3 sequence is 15 residues long. Germline CDR1 is SGHTA and CDR2 is FQGNSA. The CDR3 sequence: CASSLLSVSDYEQYF. The CDR3 DNA reads as TGTGCCAGCAGCTTATTATCTGTCTCCGACTACGAGCAGTACTTC. The complete variable domain, with remaining parts taken from reference TRBV7-2 and TRBJ2-7, reads GAGVSQSPSNKVTEKGKDVELRCDPISGHTALYWYRQSLGQGLEFLIYFQGNSAPDKSGLPSDRFSAERTGGSVSTLTIQRTQQEDSAVYLCASSLLSVSDYEQYFGPGTRLTVT.

This chain uses TRBV5-6 with TRBJ2-1; TRBD2 agrees at 8 bases. CDR1 is SGHDT and CDR2 is YYEEEE in the germline V gene. This CDR3 comprises 16 residues. V dropped 4 bases and J dropped 5; count of bases not matched to a gene: 11. The CDR3 protein is CASSDLGSGVNNEQFF. The CDR3 nucleotides are TGTGCCAGCAGCGACCTTGGTAGCGGGGTTAACAATGAGCAGTTCTTC.

This clone came up a few times. This rearrangement joins TRBV5-4 to TRBJ2-5; either TRBD1 or TRBD2 may supply D (5 bases each). CDR1 and CDR2 from the germline V gene are SGHNT and YYREEE (reference sequence). The CDR3 has 14 residues. Trimming removed 3 bases at V and 2 bases at J, with 11 bases between. The CDR3 loop reads CASSSGTVQETQYF. CDR3 DNA: TGTGCCAGCAGCTCGGGGACGGTACAAGAGACCCAGTACTTC.

The chain is built from TRBV7-6 and TRBJ2-2, with 7 bases matching TRBD2. Germline V lookup: CDR1 SGHVS, CDR2 FNYEAQ. The V and J ends lost 5 bases and 5 bases, in that order; junction bases with no gene match: 14. The CDR3 extends over 17 amino acids. This CDR3 is CASSPRPSGLGTGELFF. The CDR3 DNA reads as TGTGCCAGCAGCCCGCGACCTAGCGGTCTGGGGACCGGGGAGCTGTTTTTT.

The chain combines TRBV29-1 with TRBJ2-1, with D perhaps TRBD2 (6 bases). This CDR3 has 16 amino acids. The germline V and J ends were trimmed by 3 bases and 8 bases, with 23 bases remaining between them. CDR1 and CDR2 from the germline V gene are SQVTM and ANQGSEA. In DNA form, the CDR3 reads TGCAGCGTTGAGGATATTACCGGGACTGGCAGGGATGAGCAGTTCTTC. Protein product: CSVEDITGTGRDEQFF.

As concerns this clone: The sample contains more than one DNA sequence encoding this CDR3. This chain connects TRBV10-3 to TRBJ2-2; no reliable D call. Per germline, CDR1 ENHRY and CDR2 SYGVKD. V was clipped by 1 base and J by 3 bases, with 6 bases between them. The CDR3 is 14 residues long. In nucleotides, the CDR3 is TGTGCCATCAGTGAGTATGAGGACACCGGGGAGCTGTTTTTT. It codes for CAISEYEDTGELFF.

This clone has a single count. This chain joins TRBV5-1 and TRBJ2-3; the match to TRBD2 covers 9 bases. This CDR3 comprises 16 residues. CDR1 SGHRS and CDR2 YFSETQ come from the germline V gene. Germline trimming cut 0 bases from V and 4 bases from J; bases unmatched to any gene: 6. The CDR3 reads CASSLDGAGGSDTQYF. CDR3 DNA sequence: TGCGCCAGCAGCTTGGATGGGGCGGGAGGGTCAGATACGCAGTATTTT. Full variable domain (remainder filled in from reference TRBV5-1 and TRBJ2-3): KAGVTQTPRYLIKTRGQQVTLSCSPISGHRSVSWYQQTPGQGLQFLFEYFSETQRNKGNFPGRFSGRQFSNSRSEMNVSTLELGDSALYLCASSLDGAGGSDTQYFGPGTRLTVL.

With regard to this clone: Relative to the germline gene, one junction end is altered; a read error may explain this. V is TRBV30 and J is TRBJ2-7, with 8 bases identical to TRBD2. This CDR3 is built from 13 residues. Per the germline V gene, CDR1 is GTSNPN and CDR2 is SVGIG (reference sequence). The CDR3 DNA follows: TGTGCCTGGTCGGGGGGGCCATCCTTCGAGCAGTACTTC. Protein: CAWSGGPSFEQYF.

The rearrangement uses TRBV7-8 and TRBJ2-7; tentatively, D is TRBD2 (6 bases). Trimming left V 1 base short and J 3 bases short, with 10 bases between. This CDR3 is built from 14 residues. CDR1 SGHVS and CDR2 FQNEAQ come from the germline V gene. The CDR3: CASSLGDSFYEQYF. The CDR3 bases are TGTGCCAGCAGCTTAGGGGACTCCTTCTACGAGCAGTACTTC.

The gene calls are TRBV4-1 and TRBJ2-6, with TRBD1 as a possible D gene (6 bases). Germline-derived CDR1 and CDR2 are MGHRA and YSYEKL. This CDR3 spans 19 amino acids. V was shortened by 4 bases and J by 3 bases, with 22 bases between the two germline ends. This CDR3 is CASSRRSGVRGLGANVLTF. In DNA, the CDR3 is TGCGCCAGCAGCCGCAGAAGCGGCGTCAGGGGCCTTGGGGCCAACGTCCTGACTTTC.

The chain couples TRBV4-1 to TRBJ1-2; TRBD1 matches 12 bases. The CDR3 has 16 residues. The germline gives CDR1 MGHRA, CDR2 YSYEKL. The V gene end was trimmed by 4 bases and the J gene end by 7 bases; junction bases not matched to a gene: 10. The CDR3 nucleotides are TGCGCCAGCAGCCTCGATCCGGGACAGGGGGCGGTTGGCTACACCTTC. Protein sequence: CASSLDPGQGAVGYTF.

The rearrangement uses TRBV11-3 and TRBJ2-1, with D perhaps given as TRBD1 or TRBD2 (5 bases each). CDR1 and CDR2 (germline): SGHNT, YENEEA. Trimming shortened V by 3 bases and J by 3 bases, and 18 bases separated the two germline ends. CDR3 length equals 17 residues. This chain's CDR3 is CASSLSRGGGGYNEQFF. The CDR3, as DNA: TGTGCCAGCAGCTTGTCCCGGGGCGGTGGGGGCTACAATGAGCAGTTCTTC.

The genes are TRBV6-5 and TRBJ1-2, with D possibly being TRBD1 (6 bases). CDR3 length: 12 residues. V was cut by 7 bases and J by 8 bases, with 14 bases left in between. Germline lookup yields CDR1 MNHEY and CDR2 SVGAGI. The CDR3 sequence is CASKGPQGGYTF. CDR3 DNA: TGTGCCAGCAAGGGCCCCCAGGGGGGCTACACCTTC.

Here the CDR3 reads CASSPPPGNTGELFF. The CDR3 bases are TGTGCCAGCAGTCCTCCTCCGGGCAACACCGGGGAGCTGTTTTTT. This chain uses TRBV5-4 with TRBJ2-2, with unresolved D. V dropped 5 bases and J dropped 2 bases, with 13 bases sitting between them. The CDR3 spans 15 residues. Germline values: CDR1 SGHNT, CDR2 YYREEE (reference sequence).

This chain joins TRBV7-3 and TRBJ2-3, with D maybe TRBD2 (5 bases). Germline CDR1 and CDR2: SGHTA and FQGTGA. V lost 2 bases and J 2 bases, leaving 20 bases between the germline ends. The CDR3 runs 18 residues. CDR3 in DNA: TGTGCCAGCAGCTTATGGTCTGCGGGCCGGGGTCCCACAGATACGCAGTATTTT. Its translation: CASSLWSAGRGPTDTQYF.

The rearrangement joins TRBV19 to TRBJ2-3; D perhaps matches TRBD2 (5 bases). The length of the CDR3 is 16 residues. V was clipped by 5 bases and J by 1 base, with 16 bases between them. CDR1 LNHDA and CDR2 SQIVND come from the germline V gene (reference sequence). The CDR3 bases are TGTGCCAGTAGTGCCCGGACTCCAACCCGCACAGATACGCAGTATTTT. Its protein is CASSARTPTRTDTQYF.

The CDR3 DNA reads TGTGCCAGCAGCTTAGACTGGACAGGGGCATCCAATGAGCAGTTCTTC. Its translation: CASSLDWTGASNEQFF. J is TRBJ2-1 and V is TRBV7-6; TRBD1 matches at 9 bases. Germline CDR1 is SGHVS and CDR2 is FNYEAQ. V gave up 1 base and J gave up 6 bases; unmatched junction bases: 7. The CDR3 runs to 16 residues.

This sequence joins TRBV6-6 and TRBJ2-7; D is unresolved. This CDR3 contains 12 residues. The germline V and J ends were trimmed by 4 bases and 4 bases, with 8 bases remaining between them. The germline CDR1 and CDR2 sequences are MNHNY and SVGAGI (reference sequence). The CDR3 region has the DNA TGTGCCAGCAGTTTAGCCCGATACGAGCAGTACTTC. The encoded protein is CASSLARYEQYF.

The genes are TRBV5-1 and TRBJ2-1, with 9 bases aligning to TRBD1. Germline CDR1 and CDR2: SGHRS and YFSETQ. Trimming took 1 base from V and 4 from J; bases not matched to a gene: 3. This CDR3 is 15 amino acids long. The CDR3 is CASSLRDRVYNEQFF. CDR3 DNA sequence: TGCGCCAGCAGCTTGAGGGACAGGGTATACAATGAGCAGTTCTTC.

The sample holds one count of this clone. The rearrangement uses TRBV27 and TRBJ2-5, with 9 nucleotides matching TRBD2. The tail of the sequence fits TRBJ2-7 better, so the J call may be wrong. The CDR3 totals 14 residues. Germline V gene lookup returns CDR1 MNHEY and CDR2 SMNVEV (reference sequence). In DNA form, the CDR3 reads TGTGCCAGCAGGGAACTAGCGGGCCCAAACGAGCAGTACTTC. Its protein product is CASRELAGPNEQYF.